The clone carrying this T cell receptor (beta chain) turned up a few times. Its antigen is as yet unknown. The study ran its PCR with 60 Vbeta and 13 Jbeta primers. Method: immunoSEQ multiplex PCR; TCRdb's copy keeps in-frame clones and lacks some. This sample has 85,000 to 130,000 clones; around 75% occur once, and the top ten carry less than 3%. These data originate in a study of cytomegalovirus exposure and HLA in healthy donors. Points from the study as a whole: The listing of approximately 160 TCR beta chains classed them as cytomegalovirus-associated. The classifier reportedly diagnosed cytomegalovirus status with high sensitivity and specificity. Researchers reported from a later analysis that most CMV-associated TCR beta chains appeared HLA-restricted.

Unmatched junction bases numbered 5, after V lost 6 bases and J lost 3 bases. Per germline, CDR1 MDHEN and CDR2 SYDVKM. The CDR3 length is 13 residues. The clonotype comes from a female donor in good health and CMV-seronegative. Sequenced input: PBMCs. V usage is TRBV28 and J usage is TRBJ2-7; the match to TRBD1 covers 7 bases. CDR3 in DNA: TGTGCCAGCAGGTCGGACAGGTTCTACGAGCAGTACTTC. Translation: CASRSDRFYEQYF.